This T cell receptor (beta chain) was sequenced during a study of cytomegalovirus exposure and HLA in healthy donors. Study findings and constraints: Among TCR sequences, most were rare, though some public TCRs appeared in many donors.

Turning to this clone: Its antigen remains unknown.

In germline, CDR1 is SNHLY, CDR2 FYNNEI. The CDR3 extends over 14 amino acids. Trimming removed 6 bases from V and 0 bases from J; junction bases left unmatched: 5. While the first cohort had over 650 subjects, the donors belonged to the separate validation cohort of 100 to 150 subjects. Here immunoSEQ multiplex PCR was the method, and the copy in TCRdb shows in-frame clones only, minus some. The sample carries 100,000 to 150,000 clones, about nine tenths recorded once. Material for sequencing was PBMCs. The chain joins TRBV2 to TRBJ2-7, with 7 bases identical to TRBD1. This receptor was identified in a woman under 30 in good health and CMV-seronegative. The CDR3 nucleotides are TGTGCCAGCAGGACAGGGTCGAGCTCCTACGAGCAGTACTTC. Its translation is CASRTGSSSYEQYF. Full variable domain (rest looked up from reference TRBV2 and TRBJ2-7): EPEVTQTPSHQVTQMGQEVILRCVPISNHLYFYWYRQILGQKVEFLVSFYNNEISEKSEIFDDQFSVERPDGSNFTLKIRSTKLEDSAMYFCASRTGSSSYEQYFGPGTRLTVT.